This TCR beta chain was sequenced in a study of blood T cell repertoires in COVID-19. Study as a whole: Acute-phase and convalescent COVID-19 samples originated in the United States, Italy and Spain.

In the authors' workflow: Estimates of nucleated cell counts were drawn from the amplification of reference gene primers. Assay used: immunoSEQ multiplex PCR; TCRdb lists only in-frame clones, some missing. V and J calls and clone size follow that table, whereas D and trimming were derived from the DNA. The sample holds more than 95,000 clones, 85% to 90% seen once. V lost 4 bases and J 7 bases, leaving 16 bases between the germline ends. Germline V CDR1 and CDR2: SGHAT, FQNNGV. The CDR3 sequence is 15 residues long. The clonotype comes from a human donor in a cohort sampled during active COVID-19. This rearrangement joins TRBV11-2 to TRBJ2-2; maybe TRBD2 (6 bases). Sequenced: peripheral blood. This chain's CDR3 is CASSYGTVPGGELFF. CDR3 DNA: TGTGCCAGCAGCTACGGGACTGTTCCGGGCGGGGAGCTGTTTTTT.